The 27 T cell receptor beta chains below all came from one sample that was sequenced in a study of T cells in Graves' hyperthyroidism and ophthalmopathy. Amplified regions were TCR beta CDR3 sequences from RNA transcripts. In the first-round RT-PCR of the TCR CDR3, the HTBI primer set was used. TCRdb analysed the multiplex PCR reads with MiXCR anew, one entry per CDR3 protein. The sample consists of some 200,000 distinct CDR3 sequences, approximately 16% of them appearing once. Sequencing was done on a sample of blood. Source of these receptors: a woman aged 45-65 years with Graves' hyperthyroidism.

The V gene is TRBV12-3 or TRBV12-4, the J gene TRBJ2-5; 9 bases match TRBD1. This CDR3 comprises 16 residues. V lost 6 bases and J lost 3; bases outside the gene matches: 11. The CDR3 nucleotides read TGTGCCAGCAGCTCCGGGACAGGGTCAAGAGAAGAGACCCAGTACTTC. Its translation: CASSSGTGSREETQYF.

The rearrangement joins TRBV20-1 to TRBJ2-3, with D unresolved. From germline, CDR1 is DFQATT and CDR2 SNEGSKA (reference sequence). Trimming took off 6 bases at V and 4 bases at J, with 11 bases between the two ends. The CDR3 covers 12 residues. CDR3 amino acids: CSAQLGPDTQYF. The DNA for the CDR3 is TGCAGTGCCCAGCTAGGGCCAGATACGCAGTATTTT.

Points on this clonotype: A much bigger clone sits one base away, suggesting this may be a read error. V gene TRBV20-1 combines with J gene TRBJ2-7; TRBD2 might be the D (6 bases). The CDR3 is 15 residues long. The ends were cut back, 3 bases at V and 7 bases at J, with 22 bases in the middle. Germline V gives CDR1 DFQATT, CDR2 SNEGSKA (reference sequence). The chain's CDR3 is CSASATVGLQPEQYF. Here the CDR3 DNA reads TGCAGTGCTAGCGCAACCGTCGGACTACAACCTGAGCAGTACTTC.

The chain has TRBV28 and TRBJ2-7; 11 nucleotides agree with TRBD2. The germline V gene has CDR1 MDHEN and CDR2 SYDVKM. The CDR3 has 14 residues. V shed 4 bases and J 6 bases; nucleotides not matched to a gene: 5. The CDR3: CASSSHLAGGEQYF. Here the CDR3 DNA reads TGTGCCAGCAGTTCCCATCTAGCGGGAGGCGAGCAGTACTTC.

A few counts support this clonotype. J is TRBJ2-5 and V is TRBV3-1, with D maybe TRBD1 (6 bases). V was trimmed by 1 base and J by 5 bases, leaving 14 bases between them. The CDR3 contains 15 residues. The germline CDR1 and CDR2 sequences are LGHDT and YNNKEL (reference sequence). The CDR3: CASSQGVGARETQYF. The CDR3 DNA reads as TGTGCCAGCAGCCAAGGGGTGGGGGCGCGTGAGACCCAGTACTTC.

Regarding this clonotype: With a much larger clone just one base away, this may be a read error. The chain uses TRBV18 and TRBJ2-1; tentative D call: TRBD2 (6 bases). The CDR3 is made up of 17 amino acids. In germline, CDR1 is KGHSH, CDR2 LQKENI. The CDR3: CASSPPTSFGPYSEQFF. In DNA, the CDR3 is TGTGCCAGCTCACCACCGACTAGTTTTGGCCCCTACAGTGAGCAGTTCTTC.

This clonotype has at least ten counts. The chain carries TRBV7-8 and TRBJ2-1; D may be TRBD2 (5 bases). V was pared by 5 bases and J by 5 bases, with 28 bases between. The CDR3 extends over 19 amino acids. The V gene's germline CDR1 is SGHVS and CDR2 FQNEAQ. The CDR3 protein is CASSPSSSSNLPSDNEQFF. In DNA, the CDR3 is TGTGCCAGCAGCCCTAGTTCCTCTAGCAACCTCCCTTCGGACAATGAGCAGTTCTTC.

This clonotype turned up a few times. The chain has TRBV6-5 and TRBJ2-1; D gene unclear. Trimming shortened V by 3 bases and J by 10 bases, and 16 bases separated the two germline ends. The CDR3 spans 14 residues. Germline V gene data show CDR1 as MNHEY and CDR2 as SVGAGI. This CDR3 is CASSYAAVSREQFF. The CDR3 bases are TGTGCCAGCAGTTATGCGGCGGTTTCAAGGGAGCAGTTCTTC.

This clonotype appeared many times. The chain links TRBV6-1 to TRBJ1-2; D is unresolved. With 5 bases removed from V and 8 bases from J, the gap between germline ends came to 15 bases. The CDR3 length is 13 residues. In germline, CDR1 is MNHNS, CDR2 SASEGT. The CDR3 is CASSQDPREGYTF. The CDR3 nucleotides are TGTGCCAGCAGTCAAGACCCTCGAGAAGGCTACACCTTC.

V gene TRBV20-1 combines with J gene TRBJ2-1; TRBD2 matches 7 bases. Germline assignment: CDR1 DFQATT and CDR2 SNEGSKA (reference sequence). Losses at the gene ends were 4 bases for V and 2 bases for J; bases not matched to a gene: 5. There are 14 residues in the CDR3. The CDR3 loop is CSAIQRGPYNEQFF. CDR3 in DNA: TGCAGTGCTATCCAGCGGGGACCCTACAATGAGCAGTTCTTC.

This clonotype was seen a handful of times. The chain combines TRBV3-1 with TRBJ2-7; possibly TRBD1 for D (5 bases). Germline loops: CDR1 LGHDT, CDR2 YNNKEL (reference sequence). The CDR3 extends over 17 amino acids. V was pared by 0 bases and J by 4 bases, with 19 bases between. Here the CDR3 reads CASSQDSTALSRYEQYF. CDR3 DNA: TGTGCCAGCAGCCAAGACTCGACAGCCCTCAGCAGATACGAGCAGTACTTC.

The V gene is TRBV4-1, the J gene TRBJ2-1; 10 nucleotides align to TRBD2. Looked up from germline, CDR1 is MGHRA and CDR2 is YSYEKL. This CDR3 has 16 amino acids. Trimming cost V 3 bases and J 7 bases; bases outside gene matches: 9. The CDR3 loop reads CASSHKTSGVVNEQFF. CDR3 in DNA: TGCGCCAGCAGCCATAAAACTAGCGGGGTTGTAAATGAGCAGTTCTTC.

This clonotype was recorded many times. This chain links TRBV6-6 with TRBJ2-5, with no clear D. Germline loops: CDR1 MNHNY, CDR2 SVGAGI (reference sequence). V was trimmed by 0 bases and J by 5 bases, leaving 4 bases between them. The CDR3 length is 12 residues. The CDR3 DNA is TGTGCCAGCAGTTACTCGATTGAGACCCAGTACTTC. Its translation is CASSYSIETQYF.

V and J are TRBV11-2 and TRBJ1-3; 9 nucleotides agree with TRBD1. V lost 5 bases and J lost 4; bases outside the gene matches: 6. CDR1 and CDR2 (germline): SGHAT, FQNNGV. This CDR3 has 15 residues. The DNA of the CDR3 is TGTGCCAGCAGCCCACAGGGGGCGCAAGGAAACACCATATATTTT. As protein: CASSPQGAQGNTIYF.

This clonotype occurred many times. The chain has TRBV19 and TRBJ2-5; a possible D gene is TRBD2 (5 bases). The CDR3 loop spans 16 amino acids. V dropped 3 bases and J dropped 5 bases, with 19 bases sitting between them. CDR1 is LNHDA, CDR2 SQIVND, per germline (reference sequence). CDR3: CASSIRRVGGRETQYF. The CDR3 nucleotides read TGTGCCAGTAGTATTCGGCGGGTTGGCGGGCGGGAGACCCAGTACTTC.

This clonotype was detected many times. This rearrangement joins TRBV10-3 to TRBJ1-5; D is possibly TRBD1 (5 bases). Trimming stripped 5 bases from V and 0 bases from J, with 8 bases between. Germline CDR1 is ENHRY and CDR2 is SYGVKD. CDR3 length: 14 amino acids. The CDR3 DNA follows: TGTGCCATCAGTACCGACAGTAGCAATCAGCCCCAGCATTTT. Translated, it gives CAISTDSSNQPQHF.

In the case of this clonotype: The junction does not match germline at one end; this may be a read error. The rearrangement uses TRBV19 and TRBJ1-5, with D perhaps TRBD1 (5 bases). CDR1 is LNHDA and CDR2 is SQIVND in the germline V gene (reference sequence). The CDR3 loop spans 15 amino acids. The CDR3: CSSSMGRRGNQPQHF. In nucleotides, the CDR3 is TGTTCCAGTAGTATGGGGCGGAGGGGAAATCAGCCCCAGCATTTT. Drawing the rest from reference TRBV19 and TRBJ1-5, the complete variable domain is DGGITQSPKYLFRKEGQNVTLSCEQNLNHDAMYWYRQDPGQGLRLIYYSQIVNDFQKGDIAEGYSVSREKKESFPLTVTSAQKNPTAFYLCSSSMGRRGNQPQHFGDGTRLSIL.

This chain joins TRBV6-1 and TRBJ1-5; TRBD1 is a possible D gene (6 bases). V lost 3 bases, J lost 0 bases, and 15 bases lay in between. Germline CDR1 is MNHNS and CDR2 is SASEGT. This CDR3 comprises 17 residues. Written as DNA, the CDR3 is TGTGCCAGCAGTGATGCCTCAGGGGACTATAGCAATCAGCCCCAGCATTTT. Its translation: CASSDASGDYSNQPQHF.

Ten or more counts support this clonotype. The rearrangement links TRBV11-2 to TRBJ1-1, with D unclear. V was shortened by 7 bases and J by 8 bases, with 5 bases between the two germline ends. The CDR3 has 9 residues. Germline V gene lookup returns CDR1 SGHAT and CDR2 FQNNGV. The DNA of the CDR3 is TGTGCCAGCACCCAAGAAGCTTTCTTT. Translation: CASTQEAFF.

This clonotype was picked up a small number of times. V is TRBV19 and J is TRBJ2-2; the match to TRBD2 covers 7 bases. Trimming removed 1 base from V and 0 bases from J; junction bases left unmatched: 5. The CDR3 spans 17 residues. Germline V gene sequence: CDR1 LNHDA, CDR2 SQIVND (reference sequence). CDR3 coding DNA: TGTGCCAGTAGTATAGTTATGGGACTACCGAACACCGGGGAGCTGTTTTTT. It yields the protein CASSIVMGLPNTGELFF.

Only a few counts were recorded for this clonotype. This chain uses TRBV7-3 with TRBJ2-2, with a possible D match to TRBD2 (6 bases). This CDR3 region has 14 residues. Germline loops: CDR1 SGHTA, CDR2 FQGTGA. Trimming took off 4 bases at V and 2 bases at J, with 8 bases between the two ends. In DNA form, the CDR3 reads TGTGCCAGCAGCTCCGGACTAAACACCGGGGAGCTGTTTTTT. It translates to CASSSGLNTGELFF. The full variable domain, rest sourced from reference TRBV7-3 and TRBJ2-2, is GAGVSQTPSNKVTEKGKYVELRCDPISGHTALYWYRQSLGQGPEFLIYFQGTGAADDSGLPNDRFFAVRPEGSVSTLKIQRTERGDSAVYLCASSSGLNTGELFFGEGSRLTVL.

This clonotype was counted many times. The chain is built from TRBV12-3 or TRBV12-4 and TRBJ2-1, with 10 bases that match TRBD2. The CDR3 extends over 14 amino acids. V shed 6 bases and J 4 bases; nucleotides not matched to a gene: 3. The CDR3 coding sequence is TGTGCCAGCAGAAGCGGGAGGGGGTACAATGAGCAGTTCTTC. Translated: CASRSGRGYNEQFF.

This clonotype was recorded many times. The V gene is TRBV12-3 or TRBV12-4, the J gene TRBJ2-1; 11 nucleotides align to TRBD2. Trimming at V came to 3 bases and at J to 7 bases, leaving 11 bases not matched to a gene. This CDR3 is 17 amino acids long. The CDR3 DNA follows: TGTGCCAGCAGTTTCCGTCTTAGCGGGAGGGCCTGGAATGAGCAGTTCTTC. It codes for CASSFRLSGRAWNEQFF.

CDR3 in DNA: TGTGCCAGCAGCATCAGGGCCAACTCACCCCTCCACTTT. It codes for CASSIRANSPLHF. The chain couples TRBV12-3 or TRBV12-4 to TRBJ1-6; the D gene is possibly TRBD1 (5 bases). V lost 6 bases, J lost 10 bases, and 13 bases lay in between. This CDR3 has 13 residues.

The genes are TRBV12-3 or TRBV12-4 and TRBJ1-4; 7 positions match TRBD1. V trimming: 4 bases; J trimming: 7 bases; junction bases outside the gene matches: 15. The CDR3 is 17 amino acids. The CDR3 is CASSSPRTGPSVEKLFF. The DNA for the CDR3 is TGTGCCAGCAGTTCGCCCCGGACAGGCCCTTCGGTTGAAAAACTGTTTTTT.

This clonotype has only a few counts. The chain combines TRBV9 with TRBJ1-1; D is possibly TRBD1 (5 bases). The CDR3 runs 14 residues. V was clipped by 1 base and J by 1 base, with 8 bases between them. The germline V gene encodes CDR1 SGDLS and CDR2 YYNGEE. CDR3 coding DNA: TGTGCCAGCAGCGTAAACCAGGGGAACACTGAAGCTTTCTTT. Encoded protein: CASSVNQGNTEAFF.

There are many counts of this clonotype. The rearrangement joins TRBV7-6 to TRBJ2-5, with 9 bases matching TRBD2. V lost 5 bases, J lost 3 bases, and 13 bases stayed unmatched. Germline V gives CDR1 SGHVS, CDR2 FNYEAQ. This CDR3 comprises 17 residues. The chain's CDR3 is CASSPPASGVTKETQYF. The CDR3, as DNA: TGTGCCAGCAGCCCCCCGGCTAGCGGGGTTACTAAAGAGACCCAGTACTTC.